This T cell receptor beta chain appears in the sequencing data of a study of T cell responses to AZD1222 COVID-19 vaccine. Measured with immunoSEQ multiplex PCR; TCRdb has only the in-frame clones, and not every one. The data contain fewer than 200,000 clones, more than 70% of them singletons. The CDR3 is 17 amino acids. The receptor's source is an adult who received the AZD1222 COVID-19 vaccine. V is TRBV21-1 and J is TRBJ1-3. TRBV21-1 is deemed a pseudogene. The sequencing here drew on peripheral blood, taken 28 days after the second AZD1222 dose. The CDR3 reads CASSKAAYSSSGNTIYF. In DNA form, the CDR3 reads TGTGCCAGCAGCAAAGCTGCGTACTCGAGCTCTGGAAACACCATATATTTT.